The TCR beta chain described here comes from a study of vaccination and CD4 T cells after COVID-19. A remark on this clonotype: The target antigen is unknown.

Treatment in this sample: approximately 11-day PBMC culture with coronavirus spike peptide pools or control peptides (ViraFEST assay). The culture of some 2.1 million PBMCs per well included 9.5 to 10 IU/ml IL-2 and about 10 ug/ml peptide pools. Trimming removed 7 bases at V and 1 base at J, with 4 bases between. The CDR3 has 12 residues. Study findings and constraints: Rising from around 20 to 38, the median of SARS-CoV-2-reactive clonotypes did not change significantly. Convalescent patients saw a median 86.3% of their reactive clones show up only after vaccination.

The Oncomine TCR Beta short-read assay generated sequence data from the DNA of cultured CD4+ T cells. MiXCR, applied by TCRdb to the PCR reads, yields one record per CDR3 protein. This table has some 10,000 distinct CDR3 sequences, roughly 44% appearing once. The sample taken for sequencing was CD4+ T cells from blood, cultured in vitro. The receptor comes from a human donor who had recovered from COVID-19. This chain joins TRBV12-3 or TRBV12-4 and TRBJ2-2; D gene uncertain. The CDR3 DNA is TGTGCCAGCAACTGGAACACCGGGGAGCTGTTTTTT. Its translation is CASNWNTGELFF.